This passage covers 19 T cell receptor beta chains from one sample sequenced in a study of T-cell memory formation after mild COVID-19. One entry per CDR3 protein, called by TCRdb with MiXCR from the 5' RACE reads. The sample has around 410,000 distinct CDR3 sequences, more than 20% seen once; the top ten hold over 10%. Sequenced: PBMCs or a T cell subset sorted from them (not recorded which). The source of these receptors is an adult woman who had mild COVID-19 (a few samples of this study predate the infection). Cell type and time point are not known.

This chain joins TRBV19 and TRBJ2-3, with 7 bases identical to TRBD1. The CDR3 has 15 amino acids. The germline V gene encodes CDR1 LNHDA and CDR2 SQIVND (reference sequence). After removal of 1 base from V and 9 bases from J, the junction contained 10 bases not matched to a gene. The DNA for the CDR3 is TGTGCCAGTAGTATAGTTGAGGGGGCCCCGAAGACGCAGTATTTT. This sequence encodes CASSIVEGAPKTQYF.

This clonotype was detected a few times. This CDR3 reads CASSPPGLAGGRHNEQFF. For the CDR3, the DNA is TGTGCCAGCTCACCACCGGGACTAGCGGGGGGCCGCCACAATGAGCAGTTCTTC. The chain carries TRBV18 and TRBJ2-1; 15 nucleotides match TRBD2. CDR1 is KGHSH, CDR2 LQKENI, per germline. With V trimmed by 0 bases and J by 5 bases, 5 bases remained unmatched. The CDR3 spans 18 residues.

The chain employs TRBV3-1 and TRBJ2-3, with TRBD2 matching 8 bases. V gave up 4 bases and J gave up 0 bases; unmatched junction bases: 6. The germline gives CDR1 LGHDT, CDR2 YNNKEL (reference sequence). This CDR3 contains 16 residues. CDR3 bases: TGTGCCAGCAGCCTTGCGGGCGGGGGGAGCACAGATACGCAGTATTTT. Its translation: CASSLAGGGSTDTQYF.

In this sample, this clonotype turned up a few times. The rearrangement uses TRBV7-9 and TRBJ2-5; the match to TRBD2 covers 10 bases. The germline V gene encodes CDR1 SEHNR and CDR2 FQNEAQ (reference sequence). V shed 5 bases and J 2 bases; nucleotides not matched to a gene: 8. This CDR3 has 16 amino acids. The CDR3 region has the DNA TGTGCCAGCAGCACTCCGGGACTAGCGCGACAAGAGACCCAGTACTTC. Protein: CASSTPGLARQETQYF.

This clonotype was seen a few times. The chain carries TRBV11-3 and TRBJ2-1; 8 nucleotides match TRBD1. With V trimmed by 1 base and J by 2 bases, 4 bases remained unmatched. CDR1 SGHNT and CDR2 YENEEA come from the germline V gene. This CDR3 has 16 residues. The CDR3 nucleotides are TGTGCCAGCAGCTTAGGCCAGGGGGCTCCCTACAATGAGCAGTTCTTC. Its protein product is CASSLGQGAPYNEQFF.

This chain links TRBV24-1 with TRBJ2-1; D uncertain. This CDR3 has 14 residues. V lost 4 bases, J lost 9 bases, and 15 bases lay in between. Germline CDR1 reads KGHDR; CDR2 reads SFDVKD. CDR3 loop: CATSEVTPFAEQFF. CDR3 nucleotides: TGTGCCACCAGTGAGGTAACGCCTTTCGCTGAGCAGTTCTTC.

A few counts support this clonotype. The chain recombines TRBV29-1 with TRBJ2-1; 8 bases match TRBD2. Germline trimming cut 0 bases from V and 0 bases from J; bases unmatched to any gene: 4. The germline V gene has CDR1 SQVTM and CDR2 ANQGSEA. The CDR3 is made up of 16 amino acids. This chain's CDR3 is CSVEESSGSSYNEQFF. The CDR3 coding sequence is TGCAGCGTTGAAGAAAGCAGCGGGAGCTCCTACAATGAGCAGTTCTTC.

Ten or more counts support this clonotype. The chain combines TRBV12-3 or TRBV12-4 with TRBJ2-1; TRBD2 matches 11 bases. V was pared by 4 bases and J by 6 bases, with 8 bases of the junction left unmatched. The CDR3 extends over 16 amino acids. The DNA for the CDR3 is TGTGCCAGCAGTTCCAGACTAGCGGGGCCGCCCAATGAGCAGTTCTTC. This codes for CASSSRLAGPPNEQFF.

This clonotype was detected only a few times. The rearrangement joins TRBV5-1 to TRBJ2-1, with unresolved D. V dropped 4 bases and J dropped 5 bases, with 10 bases sitting between them. CDR1 SGHRS and CDR2 YFSETQ come from the germline V gene. The CDR3 totals 13 residues. The CDR3 loop reads CASSRALDNEQFF. In DNA form, the CDR3 reads TGCGCCAGCAGCAGGGCTCTTGACAATGAGCAGTTCTTC.

This clonotype appeared a few times. The chain uses TRBV3-1 and TRBJ2-2, with no clear D. With 10 bases removed from V and 0 bases from J, the gap between germline ends came to 15 bases. The CDR3 loop spans 15 amino acids. Germline V gene sequence: CDR1 LGHDT, CDR2 YNNKEL (reference sequence). CDR3 sequence reads: CATTPASTNTGELFF. The CDR3, as DNA: TGTGCCACCACACCAGCGAGTACGAACACCGGGGAGCTGTTTTTT.

This clonotype was seen only a few times. V is TRBV25-1 and J is TRBJ1-4; TRBD1 aligns across 7 bases. V lost 3 bases and J lost 4; bases outside the gene matches: 8. Germline lookup yields CDR1 MGHDK and CDR2 SYGVNS. This CDR3 is built from 16 residues. As DNA, the CDR3 is TGTGCCAGCAGTGACCTGACAGGGTGGGGTAATGAAAAACTGTTTTTT. The encoded protein is CASSDLTGWGNEKLFF.

Only a few counts were recorded for this clonotype. The chain uses TRBV5-1 and TRBJ2-7, with unresolved D. Trimming took 3 bases from V and 4 from J, leaving 8 bases between them. The CDR3 runs 12 residues. Germline-derived CDR1 and CDR2 are SGHRS and YFSETQ. The CDR3 sequence: CASSSSRYEQYF. The CDR3 nucleotides read TGCGCCAGCAGCTCCAGTAGGTACGAGCAGTACTTC.

The sample holds a few counts of this clonotype. J is TRBJ2-7 and V is TRBV20-1; 7 bases agree with TRBD1. The V segment lost 0 bases and the J segment 2 bases; nucleotides outside the gene matches: 7. Germline CDR1 reads DFQATT; CDR2 reads SNEGSKA (reference sequence). This CDR3 region has 15 residues. The CDR3, as DNA: TGCAGTGCTAGAGATGGCCGCAGGGGGACCTACGAGCAGTACTTC. It is translated as CSARDGRRGTYEQYF.

The chain uses TRBV25-1 and TRBJ2-5; D unresolved. Germline V gives CDR1 MGHDK, CDR2 SYGVNS. V was trimmed by 1 base and J by 0 bases, leaving 12 bases between them. The CDR3 runs 16 residues. The CDR3 loop reads CASSELLPGYQETQYF. For the CDR3, the DNA is TGTGCCAGCAGTGAATTACTTCCGGGTTACCAAGAGACCCAGTACTTC.

Only a few counts were recorded for this clonotype. V gene TRBV7-8 combines with J gene TRBJ2-3, with TRBD2 identical over 9 bases. The junction had 10 bases not matched to a gene; V was cut back by 4 bases and J by 2 bases. The CDR3 runs to 17 residues. Per the germline V gene, CDR1 is SGHVS and CDR2 is FQNEAQ. As DNA, the CDR3 is TGTGCCAGCAGCTCCTTTAGCGGGGGCCGAAACACAGATACGCAGTATTTT. Residues: CASSSFSGGRNTDTQYF.

The chain employs TRBV29-1 and TRBJ2-7; weak D call: TRBD1 (6 bases). Germline CDR1 is SQVTM and CDR2 is ANQGSEA. CDR3 length: 13 residues. Deletions cut 6 bases from V and 2 bases from J, with 14 bases between. CDR3: CSVSRDITYEQYF. The CDR3 region has the DNA TGCAGCGTCTCCCGGGACATAACCTACGAGCAGTACTTC.

This clonotype was observed a handful of times. J is TRBJ1-4 and V is TRBV7-9; 9 bases match TRBD1. This CDR3 comprises 16 residues. With V trimmed by 1 base and J by 8 bases, 8 bases remained unmatched. The germline gives CDR1 SEHNR, CDR2 FQNEAQ (reference sequence). Here the CDR3 reads CASSLGTGTGKEKLFF. CDR3 nucleotides: TGTGCCAGCAGCTTAGGGACCGGGACAGGGAAGGAAAAACTGTTTTTT.

J is TRBJ2-5 and V is TRBV6-5, with D perhaps given as TRBD1 or TRBD2 (5 bases each). Germline V lookup: CDR1 MNHEY, CDR2 SVGAGI. The CDR3 consists of 13 residues. Trimming stripped 5 bases from V and 13 bases from J, with 20 bases between. The CDR3 loop reads CASSPGTARVGYF. The CDR3 DNA follows: TGTGCCAGCAGTCCCGGGACGGCTCGAGTCGGGTACTTC.

This clonotype was observed a handful of times. The gene calls are TRBV12-3 or TRBV12-4 and TRBJ1-4, with a possible D match to TRBD1 (6 bases). The length of the CDR3 is 17 residues. Trimming removed 4 bases from V and 7 bases from J, with 22 bases in between. The chain's CDR3 is CASSSRTVTATGEKLFF. The CDR3 coding sequence is TGTGCCAGCAGTTCCAGGACAGTTACGGCCACCGGTGAAAAACTGTTTTTT.